Sequencing of this T cell receptor (beta chain) was carried out in a study of beta chain features in type 1 diabetes. Notes on the study in general: TCRB CDR3s from Type 1 diabetes patients were moderately but significantly shorter in all four CD4+ subsets.

The CDR3 totals 14 residues. Germline V CDR1 and CDR2: LNHDA, SQIVND (reference sequence). Trimming took off 3 bases at V and 2 bases at J, with 10 bases between the two ends. The authors reverse transcribed all of the isolated RNA, so sequencing captured expressed TCRB transcripts. Only in-frame clones appear in the TCRdb table, and some are missing; sequencing was by immunoSEQ multiplex PCR. The sample carries 330,000 or so clones, 10% to 15% recorded once. Sorting that relied on CD45RO/CCR7/CD25/CD127/CD95/CD27 yielded CD4+ naive, central memory, regulatory and stem cell-like memory cells. This clone was observed a handful of times. Its specificity is not known.

The genes are TRBV19 and TRBJ2-5, with D perhaps matching TRBD1 (5 bases). The receptor's source is a woman under 30 with type 1 diabetes. Sequenced material: naive CD4+ T cells from blood. Here the CDR3 DNA reads TGTGCCAGTAGTATTGGTGGGGCTCAAGAGACCCAGTACTTC. It is translated as CASSIGGAQETQYF.